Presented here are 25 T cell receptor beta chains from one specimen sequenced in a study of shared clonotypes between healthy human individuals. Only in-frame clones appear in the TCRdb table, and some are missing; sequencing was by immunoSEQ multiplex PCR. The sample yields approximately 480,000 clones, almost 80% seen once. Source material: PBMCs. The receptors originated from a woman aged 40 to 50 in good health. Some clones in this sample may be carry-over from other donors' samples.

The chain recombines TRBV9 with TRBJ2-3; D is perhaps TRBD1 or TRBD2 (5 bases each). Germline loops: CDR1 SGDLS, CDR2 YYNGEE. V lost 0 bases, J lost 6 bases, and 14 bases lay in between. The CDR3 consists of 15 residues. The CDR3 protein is CASSVVGRARDTQYF. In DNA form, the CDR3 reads TGTGCCAGCAGCGTAGTGGGGCGGGCCCGCGATACGCAGTATTTT.

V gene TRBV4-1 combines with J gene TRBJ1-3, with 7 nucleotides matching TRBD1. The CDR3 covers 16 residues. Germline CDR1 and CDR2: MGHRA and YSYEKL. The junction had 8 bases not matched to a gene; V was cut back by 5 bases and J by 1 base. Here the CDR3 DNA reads TGCGCCAGCAGCAGCATGAGGGGACAGTCTGGAAACACCATATATTTT. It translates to CASSSMRGQSGNTIYF.

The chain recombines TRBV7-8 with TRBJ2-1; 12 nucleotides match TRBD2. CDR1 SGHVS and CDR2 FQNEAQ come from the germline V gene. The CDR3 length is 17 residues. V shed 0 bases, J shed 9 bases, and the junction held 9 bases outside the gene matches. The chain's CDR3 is CASSLARTTSGRSEQFF. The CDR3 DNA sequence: TGTGCCAGCAGCTTAGCTAGAACGACTAGCGGGAGAAGTGAGCAGTTCTTC.

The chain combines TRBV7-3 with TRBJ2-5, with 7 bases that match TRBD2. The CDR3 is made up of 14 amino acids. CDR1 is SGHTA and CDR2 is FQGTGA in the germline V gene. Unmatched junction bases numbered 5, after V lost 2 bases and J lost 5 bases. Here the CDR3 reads CASSLGGGKETQYF. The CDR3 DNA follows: TGTGCCAGCAGCTTAGGGGGAGGGAAGGAGACCCAGTACTTC.

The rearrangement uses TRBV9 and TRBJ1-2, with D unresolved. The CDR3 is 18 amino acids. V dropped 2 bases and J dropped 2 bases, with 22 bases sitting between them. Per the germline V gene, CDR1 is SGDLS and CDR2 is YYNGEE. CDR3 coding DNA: TGTGCCAGCAGCGTGGACCCTCAATGGGGTGAGGGAAACTATGGCTACACCTTC. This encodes CASSVDPQWGEGNYGYTF.

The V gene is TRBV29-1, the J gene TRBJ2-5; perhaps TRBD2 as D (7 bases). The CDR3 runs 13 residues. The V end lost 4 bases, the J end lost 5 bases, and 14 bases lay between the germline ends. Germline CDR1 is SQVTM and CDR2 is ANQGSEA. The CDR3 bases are TGCAGCGTTGGGGGGGGGCGTATGGAGACCCAGTACTTC. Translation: CSVGGGRMETQYF.

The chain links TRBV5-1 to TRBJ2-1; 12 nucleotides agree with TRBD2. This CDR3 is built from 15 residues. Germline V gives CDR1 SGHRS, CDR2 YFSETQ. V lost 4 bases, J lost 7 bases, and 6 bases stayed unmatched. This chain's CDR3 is CASSLTSGRFNEQFF. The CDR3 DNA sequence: TGCGCCAGCAGCCTGACTAGCGGGAGATTTAATGAGCAGTTCTTC.

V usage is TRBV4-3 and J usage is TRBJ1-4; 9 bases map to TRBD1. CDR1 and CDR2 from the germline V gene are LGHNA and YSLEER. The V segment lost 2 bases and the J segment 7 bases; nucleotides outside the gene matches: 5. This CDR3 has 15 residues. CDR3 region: CASSQWSGQGEKLFF. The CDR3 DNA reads TGCGCCAGCAGCCAATGGTCGGGACAGGGTGAAAAACTGTTTTTT.

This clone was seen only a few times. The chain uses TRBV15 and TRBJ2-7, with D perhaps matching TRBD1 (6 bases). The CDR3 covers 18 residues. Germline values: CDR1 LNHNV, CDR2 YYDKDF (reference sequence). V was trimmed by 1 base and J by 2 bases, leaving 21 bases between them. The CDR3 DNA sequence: TGTGCCACCAGCAGAGGGGGGCGGACCGGGACGGCGACCTACGAGCAGTACTTC. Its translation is CATSRGGRTGTATYEQYF.

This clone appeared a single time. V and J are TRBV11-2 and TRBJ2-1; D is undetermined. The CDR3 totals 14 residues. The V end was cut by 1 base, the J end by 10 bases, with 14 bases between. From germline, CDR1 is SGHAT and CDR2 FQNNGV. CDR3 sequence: CASSLVASVQEQFF. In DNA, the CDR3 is TGTGCCAGCAGCTTAGTGGCCTCCGTTCAGGAGCAGTTCTTC.

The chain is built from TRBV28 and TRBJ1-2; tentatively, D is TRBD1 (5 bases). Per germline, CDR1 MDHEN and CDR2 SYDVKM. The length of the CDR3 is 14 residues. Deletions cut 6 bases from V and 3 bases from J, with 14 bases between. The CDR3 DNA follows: TGTGCCAGCAGCCCGGGACGGAGATACTATGGCTACACCTTC. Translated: CASSPGRRYYGYTF.

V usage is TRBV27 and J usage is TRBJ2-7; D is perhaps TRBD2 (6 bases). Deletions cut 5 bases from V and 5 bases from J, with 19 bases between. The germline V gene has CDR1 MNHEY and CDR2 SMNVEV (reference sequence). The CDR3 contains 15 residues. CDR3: CASSPPPGGENEQYF. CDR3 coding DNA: TGTGCCAGCAGTCCCCCCCCCGGGGGAGAAAACGAGCAGTACTTC.

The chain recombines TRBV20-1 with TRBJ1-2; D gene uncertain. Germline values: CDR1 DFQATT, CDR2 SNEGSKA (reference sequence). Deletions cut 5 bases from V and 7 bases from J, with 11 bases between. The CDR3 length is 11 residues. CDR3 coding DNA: TGCAGTGCTGAGGACCGGGTTGGCTACACCTTC. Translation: CSAEDRVGYTF.

The CDR3 here is CASSLDTQYF. The CDR3 DNA follows: TGTGCCAGCAGTTTAGATACGCAGTATTTT. This chain uses TRBV2 with TRBJ2-3; D gene unclear. V dropped 5 bases and J dropped 5 bases, with 2 bases sitting between them. The germline gives CDR1 SNHLY, CDR2 FYNNEI. This CDR3 spans 10 amino acids.

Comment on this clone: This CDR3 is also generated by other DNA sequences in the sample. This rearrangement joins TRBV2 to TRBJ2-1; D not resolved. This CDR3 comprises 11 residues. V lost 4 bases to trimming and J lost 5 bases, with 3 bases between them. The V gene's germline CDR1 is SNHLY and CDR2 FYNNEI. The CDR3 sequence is CASSGNNEQFF. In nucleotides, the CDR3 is TGTGCCAGCAGTGGAAACAATGAGCAGTTCTTC.

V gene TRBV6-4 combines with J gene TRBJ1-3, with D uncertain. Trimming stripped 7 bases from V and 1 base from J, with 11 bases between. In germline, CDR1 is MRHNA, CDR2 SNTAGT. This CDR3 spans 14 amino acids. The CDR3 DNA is TGTGCCAGCACCTACAGAAATTCTGGAAACACCATATATTTT. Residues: CASTYRNSGNTIYF.

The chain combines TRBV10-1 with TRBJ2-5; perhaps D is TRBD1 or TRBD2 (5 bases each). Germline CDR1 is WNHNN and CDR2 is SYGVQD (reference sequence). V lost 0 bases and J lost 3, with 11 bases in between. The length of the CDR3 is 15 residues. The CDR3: CASSESRGAKETQYF. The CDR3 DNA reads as TGCGCCAGCAGTGAGTCGAGAGGGGCGAAAGAGACCCAGTACTTC.

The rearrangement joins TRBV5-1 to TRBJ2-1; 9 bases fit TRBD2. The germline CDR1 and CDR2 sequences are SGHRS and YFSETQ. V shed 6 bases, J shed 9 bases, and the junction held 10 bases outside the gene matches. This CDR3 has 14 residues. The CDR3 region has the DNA TGCGCCAGCAAGCTAGCGGGACTGTATAGTGAGCAGTTCTTC. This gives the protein CASKLAGLYSEQFF.

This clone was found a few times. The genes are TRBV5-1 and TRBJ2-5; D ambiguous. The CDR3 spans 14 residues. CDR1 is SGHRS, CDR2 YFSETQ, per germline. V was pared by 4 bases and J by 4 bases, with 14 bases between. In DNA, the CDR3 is TGCGCCAGCAGCCCCACCTATTCCGGAGAGACCCAGTACTTC. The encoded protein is CASSPTYSGETQYF.

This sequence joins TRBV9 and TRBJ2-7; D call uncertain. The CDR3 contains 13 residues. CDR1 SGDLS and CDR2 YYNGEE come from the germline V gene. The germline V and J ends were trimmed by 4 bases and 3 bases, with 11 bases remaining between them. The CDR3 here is CASSRGLYYEQYF. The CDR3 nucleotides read TGTGCCAGCAGCCGAGGATTATACTACGAGCAGTACTTC.

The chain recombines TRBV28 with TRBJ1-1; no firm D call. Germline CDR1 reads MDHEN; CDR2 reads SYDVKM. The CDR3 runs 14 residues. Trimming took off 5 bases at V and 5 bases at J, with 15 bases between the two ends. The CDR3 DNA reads TGTGCCAGCAGTCCAGGAGGTGGGTGGACTGAAGCTTTCTTT. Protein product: CASSPGGGWTEAFF.

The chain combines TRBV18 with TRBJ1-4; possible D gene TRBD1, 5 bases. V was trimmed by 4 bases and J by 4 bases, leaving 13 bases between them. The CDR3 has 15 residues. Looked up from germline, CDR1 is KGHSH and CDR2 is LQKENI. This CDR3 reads CASSLRQNNNEKLFF. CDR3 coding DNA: TGTGCCAGCTCACTACGACAGAACAATAATGAAAAACTGTTTTTT.

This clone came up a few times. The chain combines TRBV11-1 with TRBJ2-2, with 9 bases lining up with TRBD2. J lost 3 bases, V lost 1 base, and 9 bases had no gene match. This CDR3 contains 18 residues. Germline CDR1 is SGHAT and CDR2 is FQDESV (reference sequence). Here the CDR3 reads CASSLDLASGVHTGELFF. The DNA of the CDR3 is TGTGCCAGCAGCTTAGATCTCGCTAGCGGGGTACACACCGGGGAGCTGTTTTTT.

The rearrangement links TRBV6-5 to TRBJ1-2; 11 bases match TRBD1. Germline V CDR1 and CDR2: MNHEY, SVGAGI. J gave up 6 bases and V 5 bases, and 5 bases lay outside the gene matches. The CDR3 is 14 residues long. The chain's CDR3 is CASSTGQGADGYTF. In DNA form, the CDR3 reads TGTGCCAGCAGTACAGGACAGGGGGCGGATGGCTACACCTTC.

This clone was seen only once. The CDR3 region is CASSYRDRVSSPLHF. As DNA, the CDR3 is TGTGCCAGCAGTTATCGGGACAGGGTTAGTTCACCCCTCCACTTT. The V and J genes are TRBV28 and TRBJ1-6, with 9 positions matching TRBD1. Germline assignment: CDR1 MDHEN and CDR2 SYDVKM. The CDR3 is 15 amino acids. With V trimmed by 4 bases and J by 9 bases, 7 bases remained unmatched.